Listed here is a single T cell receptor (beta chain). Trimming stripped 4 bases from V and 0 bases from J, with 14 bases between. Germline CDR1 and CDR2: SGDLS and YYNGEE. This CDR3 is built from 16 residues. The data were taken from a study of blood T cell repertoires in COVID-19. Background on the study: COVID-19 samples, acute and convalescent, were from the United States, Italy and Spain. T cells, B-cell-depleted T cells, or PBMCs supplied cDNA or gDNA.

The assay was immunoSEQ multiplex PCR, and TCRdb's table has in-frame clones only and misses some. The repertoire consists of tens of thousands of clones, with roughly 76% occurring once and the leading ten covering 28%. The chain couples TRBV9 to TRBJ2-1; possible D gene TRBD2, 6 bases. Material: peripheral blood. The origin of this receptor is a woman at least 80 years old with active or convalescent COVID-19. The CDR3 loop is CASSPRDSTSYNEQFF. CDR3 coding DNA: TGTGCCAGCAGCCCCAGGGACTCGACCTCCTACAATGAGCAGTTCTTC.